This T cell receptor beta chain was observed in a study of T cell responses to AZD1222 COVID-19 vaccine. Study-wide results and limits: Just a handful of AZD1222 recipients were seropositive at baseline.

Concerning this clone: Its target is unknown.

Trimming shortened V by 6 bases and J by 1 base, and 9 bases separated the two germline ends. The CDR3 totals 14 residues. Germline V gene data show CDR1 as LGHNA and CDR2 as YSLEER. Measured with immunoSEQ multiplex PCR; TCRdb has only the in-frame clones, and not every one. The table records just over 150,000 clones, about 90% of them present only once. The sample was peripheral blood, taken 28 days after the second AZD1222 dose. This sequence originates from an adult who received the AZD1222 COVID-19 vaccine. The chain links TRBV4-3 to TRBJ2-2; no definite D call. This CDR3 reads CASRGSENTGELFF. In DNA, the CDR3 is TGCGCCAGCAGAGGAAGCGAGAACACCGGGGAGCTGTTTTTT.